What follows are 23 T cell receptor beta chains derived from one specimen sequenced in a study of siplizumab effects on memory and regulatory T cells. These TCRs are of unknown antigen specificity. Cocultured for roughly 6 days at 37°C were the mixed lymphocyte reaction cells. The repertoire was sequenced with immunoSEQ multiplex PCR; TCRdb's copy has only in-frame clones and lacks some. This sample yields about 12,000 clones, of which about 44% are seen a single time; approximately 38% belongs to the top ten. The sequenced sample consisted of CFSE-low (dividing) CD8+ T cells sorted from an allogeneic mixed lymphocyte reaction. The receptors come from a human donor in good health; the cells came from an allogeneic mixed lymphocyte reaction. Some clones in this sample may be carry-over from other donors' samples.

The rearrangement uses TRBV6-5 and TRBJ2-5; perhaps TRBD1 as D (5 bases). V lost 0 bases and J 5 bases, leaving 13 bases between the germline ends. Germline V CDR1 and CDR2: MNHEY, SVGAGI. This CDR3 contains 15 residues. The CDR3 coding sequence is TGTGCCAGCAGTTACTCGATCAGGGTTGGGGAGACCCAGTACTTC. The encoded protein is CASSYSIRVGETQYF.

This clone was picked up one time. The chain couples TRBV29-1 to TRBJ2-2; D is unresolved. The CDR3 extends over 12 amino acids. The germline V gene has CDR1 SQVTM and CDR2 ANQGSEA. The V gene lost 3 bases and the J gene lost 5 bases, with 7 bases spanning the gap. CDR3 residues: CSVETETGELFF. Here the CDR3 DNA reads TGCAGCGTTGAGACGGAAACCGGGGAGCTGTTTTTT.

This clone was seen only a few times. CDR3: CASSPPRGSAFF. The CDR3 nucleotides read TGCGCCAGCAGCCCACCCCGGGGTTCGGCTTTCTTT. The V and J genes are TRBV4-1 and TRBJ1-1; no clear D gene. This CDR3 is 12 amino acids long. The germline V gene has CDR1 MGHRA and CDR2 YSYEKL. The V gene lost 4 bases and the J gene lost 11 bases, with 14 bases spanning the gap.

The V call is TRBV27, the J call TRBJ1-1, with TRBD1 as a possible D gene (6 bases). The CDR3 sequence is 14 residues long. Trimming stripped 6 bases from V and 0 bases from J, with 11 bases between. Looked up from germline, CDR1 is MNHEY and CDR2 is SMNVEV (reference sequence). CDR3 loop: CASSPTGMNTEAFF. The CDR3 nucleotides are TGTGCCAGCAGCCCGACAGGCATGAACACTGAAGCTTTCTTT.

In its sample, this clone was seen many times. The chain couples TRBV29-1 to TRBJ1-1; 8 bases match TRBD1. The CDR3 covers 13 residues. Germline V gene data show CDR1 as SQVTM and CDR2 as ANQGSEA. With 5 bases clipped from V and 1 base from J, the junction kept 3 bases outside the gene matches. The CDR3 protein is CSVSDRGNTEAFF. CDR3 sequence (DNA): TGCAGCGTTTCCGACAGGGGGAACACTGAAGCTTTCTTT.

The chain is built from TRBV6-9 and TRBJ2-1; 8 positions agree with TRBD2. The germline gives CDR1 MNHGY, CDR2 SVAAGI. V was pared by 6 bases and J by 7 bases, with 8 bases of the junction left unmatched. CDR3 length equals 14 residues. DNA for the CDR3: TGTGCCAGCAGCCCCGTGACTAGCGTGAATGAGCAGTTCTTC. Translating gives CASSPVTSVNEQFF.

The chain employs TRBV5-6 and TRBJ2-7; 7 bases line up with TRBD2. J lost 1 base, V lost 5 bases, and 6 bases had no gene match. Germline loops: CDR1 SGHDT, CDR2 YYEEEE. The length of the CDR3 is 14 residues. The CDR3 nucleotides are TGTGCCAGCAGGAGTTCCGGGAGGTCCTACGAGCAGTACTTC. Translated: CASRSSGRSYEQYF. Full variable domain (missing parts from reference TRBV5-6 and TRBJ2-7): DAGVTQSPTHLIKTRGQQVTLRCSPKSGHDTVSWYQQALGQGPQFIFQYYEEEERQRGNFPDRFSGHQFPNYSSELNVNALLLGDSALYLCASRSSGRSYEQYFGPGTRLTVT.

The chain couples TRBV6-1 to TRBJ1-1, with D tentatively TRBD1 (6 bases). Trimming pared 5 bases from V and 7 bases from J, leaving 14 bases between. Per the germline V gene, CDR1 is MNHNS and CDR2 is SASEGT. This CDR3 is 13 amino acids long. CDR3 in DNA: TGTGCCAGCAGTTATCGACAGGCGATTGAAGCTTTCTTT. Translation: CASSYRQAIEAFF.

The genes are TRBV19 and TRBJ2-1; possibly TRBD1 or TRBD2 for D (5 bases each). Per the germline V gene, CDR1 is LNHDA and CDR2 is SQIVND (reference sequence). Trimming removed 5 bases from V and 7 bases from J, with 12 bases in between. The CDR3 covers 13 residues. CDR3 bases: TGTGCCAGTAGTTTGGGACCGAGGAATGAGCAGTTCTTC. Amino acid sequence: CASSLGPRNEQFF.

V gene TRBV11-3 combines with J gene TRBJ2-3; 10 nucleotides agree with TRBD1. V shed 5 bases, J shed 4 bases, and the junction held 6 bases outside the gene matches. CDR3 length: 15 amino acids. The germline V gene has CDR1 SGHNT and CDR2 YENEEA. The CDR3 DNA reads TGTGCCAGCAGCCTAAGACAGGGGGCACCAGATACGCAGTATTTT. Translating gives CASSLRQGAPDTQYF.

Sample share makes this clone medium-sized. CDR3 DNA: TGTGCCAGCAGCCCTATGAGACAAGAGACGGGTACCTACGAGCAGTACTTC. This codes for CASSPMRQETGTYEQYF. The chain recombines TRBV27 with TRBJ2-7; D gene unclear. The V and J ends lost 6 bases and 2 bases respectively, with 23 bases between them. Per germline, CDR1 MNHEY and CDR2 SMNVEV (reference sequence). The CDR3 sequence is 17 residues long.

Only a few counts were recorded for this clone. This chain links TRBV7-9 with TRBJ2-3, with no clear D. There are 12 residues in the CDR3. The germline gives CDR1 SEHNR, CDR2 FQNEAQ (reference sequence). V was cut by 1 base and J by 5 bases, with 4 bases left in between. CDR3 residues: CASSLEGDTQYF. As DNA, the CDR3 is TGTGCCAGCAGCTTAGAAGGAGATACGCAGTATTTT. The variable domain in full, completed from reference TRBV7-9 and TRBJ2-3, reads DTGVSQNPRHKITKRGQNVTFRCDPISEHNRLYWYRQTLGQGPEFLTYFQNEAQLEKSRLLSDRFSAERPKGSFSTLEIQRTEQGDSAMYLCASSLEGDTQYFGPGTRLTVL.

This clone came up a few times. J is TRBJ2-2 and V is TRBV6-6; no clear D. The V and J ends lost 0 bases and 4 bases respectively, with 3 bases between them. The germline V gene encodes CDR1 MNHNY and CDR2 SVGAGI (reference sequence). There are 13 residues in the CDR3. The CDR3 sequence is CASSYSSTGELFF. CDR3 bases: TGTGCCAGCAGTTACTCGAGCACCGGGGAGCTGTTTTTT.

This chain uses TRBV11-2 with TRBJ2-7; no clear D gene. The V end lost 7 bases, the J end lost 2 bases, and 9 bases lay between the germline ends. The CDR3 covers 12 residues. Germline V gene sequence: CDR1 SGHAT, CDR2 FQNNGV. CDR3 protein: CASILNPYEQYF. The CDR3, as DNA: TGTGCCAGCATCCTCAACCCCTACGAGCAGTACTTC.

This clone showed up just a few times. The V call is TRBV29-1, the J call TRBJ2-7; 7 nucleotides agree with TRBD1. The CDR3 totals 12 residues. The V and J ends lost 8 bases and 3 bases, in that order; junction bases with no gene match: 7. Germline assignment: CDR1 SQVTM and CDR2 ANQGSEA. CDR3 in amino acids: CSTRTGLYEQYF. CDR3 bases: TGCAGCACAAGGACAGGCCTCTACGAGCAGTACTTC.

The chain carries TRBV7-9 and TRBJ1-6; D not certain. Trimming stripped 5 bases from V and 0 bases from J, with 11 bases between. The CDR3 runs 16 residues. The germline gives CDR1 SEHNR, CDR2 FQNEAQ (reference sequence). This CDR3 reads CASSPEVSSYNSPLHF. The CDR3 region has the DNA TGTGCCAGCAGCCCCGAGGTCAGCTCCTATAATTCACCCCTCCACTTT.

DNA of the CDR3: TGCGCCAGCAGCCCCGGTGGAGGCCTATACGAGCAGTACTTC. It is translated as CASSPGGGLYEQYF. This chain connects TRBV4-1 to TRBJ2-7, with D tentatively TRBD2 (5 bases). The CDR3 contains 14 residues. CDR1 and CDR2 (germline): MGHRA, YSYEKL. The V end was cut by 4 bases, the J end by 4 bases, with 14 bases between.

CDR3 residues: CASSLGLAGGAGANVLTF. The DNA of the CDR3 is TGTGCCAGCAGTTTAGGACTAGCGGGAGGGGCTGGGGCCAACGTCCTGACTTTC. The rearrangement uses TRBV27 and TRBJ2-6; 15 bases are shared with TRBD2. V gave up 2 bases and J gave up 2 bases; unmatched junction bases: 1. This CDR3 comprises 18 residues. From germline, CDR1 is MNHEY and CDR2 SMNVEV (reference sequence).

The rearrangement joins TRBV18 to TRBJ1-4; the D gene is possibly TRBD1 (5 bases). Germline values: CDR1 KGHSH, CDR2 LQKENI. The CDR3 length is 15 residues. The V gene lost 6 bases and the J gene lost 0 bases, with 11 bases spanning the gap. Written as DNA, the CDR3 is TGTGCCAGCTCCTCAGGGCGCCCAACTAATGAAAAACTGTTTTTT. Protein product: CASSSGRPTNEKLFF.

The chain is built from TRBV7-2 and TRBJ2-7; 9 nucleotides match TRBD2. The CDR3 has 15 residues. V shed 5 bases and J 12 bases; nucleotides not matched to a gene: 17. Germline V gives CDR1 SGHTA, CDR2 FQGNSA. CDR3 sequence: CASSTTTSGTDPGYF. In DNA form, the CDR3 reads TGTGCCAGCAGCACGACGACTAGCGGCACGGACCCCGGGTACTTC.

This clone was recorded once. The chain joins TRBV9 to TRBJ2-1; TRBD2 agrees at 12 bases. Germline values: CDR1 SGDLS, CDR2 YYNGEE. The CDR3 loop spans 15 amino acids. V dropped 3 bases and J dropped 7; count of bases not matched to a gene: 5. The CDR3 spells CASSGTSGIGNEQFF. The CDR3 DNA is TGTGCCAGCAGCGGGACTAGCGGGATCGGAAATGAGCAGTTCTTC.

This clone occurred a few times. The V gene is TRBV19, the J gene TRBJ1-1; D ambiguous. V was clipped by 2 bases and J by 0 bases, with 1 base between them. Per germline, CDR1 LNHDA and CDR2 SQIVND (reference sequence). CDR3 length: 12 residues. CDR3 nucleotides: TGTGCCAGTAGTATACTGAACACTGAAGCTTTCTTT. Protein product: CASSILNTEAFF.

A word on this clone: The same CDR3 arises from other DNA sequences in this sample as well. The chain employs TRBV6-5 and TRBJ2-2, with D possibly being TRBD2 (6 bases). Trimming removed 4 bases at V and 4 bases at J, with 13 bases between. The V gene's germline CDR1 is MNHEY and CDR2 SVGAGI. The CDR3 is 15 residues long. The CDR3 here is CASSSPTRPTGELFF. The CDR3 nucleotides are TGTGCCAGCAGTTCCCCGACTAGGCCCACCGGGGAGCTGTTTTTT.